This T cell receptor beta chain was captured in a study of response to subunit inactivated influenza vaccine. This clonotype was recorded many times. Its target is unknown. TCRdb used MiXCR to reprocess the RT-PCR reads, holding one entry per CDR3 protein. The repertoire consists of about half a million distinct CDR3 sequences, with roughly 9.8% occurring once and the leading ten covering approximately 12%. This CDR3 has 21 residues. Looked up from germline, CDR1 is ENHRY and CDR2 is SYGVKD. Trimming removed 5 bases from V and 0 bases from J; junction bases left unmatched: 13. Findings and limits, study-wide: There was a suggestion from the authors that each seasonal influenza vaccination recruits few new T cells.

The source material was PBMCs from blood, sampled roughly 45 days after vaccination. The chain links TRBV10-3 to TRBJ2-1, with 16 bases aligning to TRBD2. This TCR was sampled from a man aged 45-65 years who received an inactivated influenza vaccine. The CDR3 DNA follows: TGTGCCATCAGTTTTCCGGGACTAGCGGGAGGGGGCGGCAGCTCCTACAATGAGCAGTTCTTC. Its translation: CAISFPGLAGGGGSSYNEQFF.